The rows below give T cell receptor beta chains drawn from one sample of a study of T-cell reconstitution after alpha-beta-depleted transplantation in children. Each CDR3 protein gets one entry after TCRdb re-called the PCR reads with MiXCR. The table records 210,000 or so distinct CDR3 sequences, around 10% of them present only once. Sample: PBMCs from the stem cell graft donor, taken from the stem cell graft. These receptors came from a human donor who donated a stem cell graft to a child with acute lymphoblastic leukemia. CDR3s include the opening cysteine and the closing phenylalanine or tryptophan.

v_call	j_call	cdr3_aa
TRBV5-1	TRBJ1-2	CASSISPGTSGRNYGYTF
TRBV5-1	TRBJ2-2	CASSSTVGLAGNTGELFF
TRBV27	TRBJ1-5	CASSKTYFNQPQHF
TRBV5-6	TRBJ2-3	CASSYRTGYTDTQYF
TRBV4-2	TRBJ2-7	CASSQDRGPVEQYF
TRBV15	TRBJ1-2	CATSSDRPNYGYTF
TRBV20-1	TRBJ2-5	CSAIGLAGLGQETQYF
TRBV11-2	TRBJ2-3	CASARAGPHTDTQYF
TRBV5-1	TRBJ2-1	CATSGGQSFNEQFF
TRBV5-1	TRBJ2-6	CASSLDGTSRSGANVLTF
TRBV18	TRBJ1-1	CASSAKGVGLNTEAFF
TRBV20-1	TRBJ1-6	CSVPGDNSPLHF
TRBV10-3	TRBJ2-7	CAIGQRYYEQYF
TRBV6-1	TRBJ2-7	CASSQDRDSYEQYF
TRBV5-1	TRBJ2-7	CASSLAILSRDRDF
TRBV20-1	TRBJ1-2	CSASPGPTKYGYTF
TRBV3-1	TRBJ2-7	CASSQRPGHITYEQYF
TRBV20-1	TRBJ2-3	CSARGGSSGVADTQYF
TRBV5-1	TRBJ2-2	CASSLAGRRNTGELFF
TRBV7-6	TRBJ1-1	CASSLGVMNTEAFF
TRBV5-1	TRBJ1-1	CASSLDPGTGLTEAFF
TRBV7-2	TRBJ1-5	CASSSGYQPQHF
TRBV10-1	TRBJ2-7	CASSTNTLAGDEQYF
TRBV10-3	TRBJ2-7	CATGTSGGANDEQYF
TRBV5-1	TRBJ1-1	CASRGSGTGRMNTEAFF
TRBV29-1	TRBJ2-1	CSLRGRYNEQFF
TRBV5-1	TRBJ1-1	CASSLAGGGNTEAFF
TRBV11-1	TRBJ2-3	CASSSGGLAGPVSTDTQYF
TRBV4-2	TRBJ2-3	CASSQVAVTSGELTQYF
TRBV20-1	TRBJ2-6	CSAPRDARSGANVLTF
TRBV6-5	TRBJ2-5	CASTKSTQTSQETQYF
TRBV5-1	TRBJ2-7	CASSGRTGRSGEQYF
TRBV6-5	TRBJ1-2	CASSPQPSYGYTF
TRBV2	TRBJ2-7	CASSDGGFAYEQYF
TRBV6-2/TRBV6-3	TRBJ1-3	CASSYVDTFSGNTIYF
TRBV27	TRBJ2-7	CASRHRRTSEQYF
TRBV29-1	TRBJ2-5	CSVDIGETQYF
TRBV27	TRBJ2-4	CASARTGNIQYF
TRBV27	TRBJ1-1	CASGRGNTEAFF
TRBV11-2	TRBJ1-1	CASRQETANTEAFF
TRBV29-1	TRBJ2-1	CSVGRGTGDVDEQFF
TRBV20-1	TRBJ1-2	CSASRTGGDLYGYTF
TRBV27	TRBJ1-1	CASSFRGGDAFF
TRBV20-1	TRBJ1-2	CSARGGTGGAGNYGYTF
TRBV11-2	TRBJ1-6	CASSPNVGSPLHF